This T cell receptor beta chain was sequenced in a study of blood T cells in healthy people across ages. This clonotype was found a few times. Germline V gene lookup returns CDR1 SQVTM and CDR2 ANQGSEA. Trimming pared 4 bases from V and 2 bases from J, leaving 12 bases between. The CDR3 is 13 residues long. A J-beta primer mix and a sample-barcoded 5' primer were used in a second PCR of roughly 7 to 12 cycles. Via MiXCR, TCRdb re-called the 5' RACE reads, giving one row per CDR3 protein. This table has 800,000 to 950,000 distinct CDR3 sequences, about 48% appearing once. This rearrangement joins TRBV29-1 to TRBJ2-7; D remains unclear. Sequenced: blood. The clonotype was recovered from a man aged 25 to 40 in good health. CDR3: CSVVWAATYEQYF. CDR3 DNA sequence: TGCAGCGTTGTTTGGGCCGCTACCTACGAGCAGTACTTC.